Listed below are T cell receptor beta chains from one sample, sequenced in a study of identical twins. From the 5' RACE reads, TCRdb called clonotypes with MiXCR, one entry per CDR3 protein. This table holds roughly 540,000 distinct CDR3 sequences, less than 25% found once. The data also belong to a second study, concerning T cells expressing NK-cell markers.

The sample was CD4+ T cells sorted from blood. The source of these receptors is a woman younger than 30 in good health. The CDR3 runs from the conserved cysteine through the conserved F or W. The D gene is left open where the match is weak.

v_gene,j_gene,d_gene,CDR3aa
TRBV20-1,TRBJ2-4,-,CSALLRQDSQYF
TRBV12-3/TRBV12-4,TRBJ1-1,-,CASSLRRTGGNTEAFF
TRBV3-1,TRBJ2-1,TRBD2,CASSPIAGGPEKSSYNEQFF
TRBV15,TRBJ2-5,-,CATSRASEIQETQYF
TRBV6-1,TRBJ2-1,TRBD1,CASSQGAGNNEQFF
TRBV6-2/TRBV6-3,TRBJ2-7,-,CASSYTLGPFYEQYF
TRBV4-3,TRBJ1-5,-,CASSQVGSNQPQHF
TRBV6-5,TRBJ1-1,-,CASSYRGSNTEAFF
TRBV20-1,TRBJ2-7,TRBD2,CSARGGGASDEQYF
TRBV9,TRBJ2-7,-,CASSTAGTSTEQYF
TRBV29-1,TRBJ2-5,-,CSVEMGSQTQYF
TRBV5-6,TRBJ1-2,-,CASSLGIPYYGYTF
TRBV6-2/TRBV6-3,TRBJ2-4,-,CASSYSRGDIQYF
TRBV12-3/TRBV12-4,TRBJ2-1,-,CASSLSGYDNEQFF
TRBV11-2,TRBJ1-3,-,CASSSVAGNTIYF
TRBV5-6,TRBJ2-7,-,CASSRGQAAYEQYF
TRBV5-1,TRBJ2-1,-,CASSAGGISYNEQFF
TRBV20-1,TRBJ1-1,TRBD1,CSAPDRVGNTEAFF
TRBV20-1,TRBJ1-2,-,CSARDGDGYGYTF
TRBV9,TRBJ2-2,TRBD1,CASSTGPSNTGELFF
TRBV15,TRBJ1-2,TRBD1,CATSRARDRDGYGYTF
TRBV12-5,TRBJ2-3,TRBD2,CASGLGLALTDTQYF
TRBV5-8,TRBJ2-1,TRBD2,CASSLWRGGFNEQFF
TRBV12-5,TRBJ2-7,TRBD1,CASGSGQGKSEQYF
TRBV15,TRBJ2-7,-,CATSRDRSSEQYF
TRBV19,TRBJ1-2,-,CASSILSRTGHGYTF
TRBV6-2/TRBV6-3,TRBJ1-5,TRBD1,CASTRTQAGGPQHF
TRBV20-1,TRBJ2-2,TRBD2,CSAHLSGSFTGELFF
TRBV29-1,TRBJ2-3,TRBD2,CSVCVAGGPTDTQYF
TRBV6-5,TRBJ2-1,TRBD1,CASSYSSRGGYEQFF
TRBV11-2,TRBJ1-2,-,CASSLEAGNYGYTF
TRBV29-1,TRBJ1-4,-,CSVDRGEKLFF
TRBV20-1,TRBJ1-5,TRBD1,CSARGQGDQPQHF
TRBV3-1,TRBJ2-7,-,CASRLTYEQYF
TRBV20-1,TRBJ1-1,-,CSARDFSGNTEAFF
TRBV12-3/TRBV12-4,TRBJ1-6,-,CASSLGLPLHF
TRBV10-3,TRBJ1-4,TRBD1,CAISETGDEKLFF
TRBV29-1,TRBJ1-2,-,CSVDRQGYGYTF
TRBV29-1,TRBJ2-3,-,CSVGQRVGTDTQYF
TRBV5-1,TRBJ2-1,-,CASSLVRGRSYNEQFF
TRBV20-1,TRBJ2-1,TRBD2,CSARDPGPPGGREQFF
TRBV20-1,TRBJ2-5,-,CSVATGQETQYF
TRBV6-2/TRBV6-3,TRBJ2-4,TRBD2,CASRRLAGAQNIQYF
TRBV11-2,TRBJ2-7,-,CASSLTVAYEQYF
TRBV20-1,TRBJ2-1,-,CSARSVSRDTYNEQFF
TRBV7-2,TRBJ1-3,-,CASSLSVGWNTIYF
TRBV12-3/TRBV12-4,TRBJ1-1,TRBD1,CASILTGGTEAFF
TRBV6-5,TRBJ2-3,-,CASSYSRFYTQYF
TRBV20-1,TRBJ2-1,-,CSARDQWPEDHEQFF
TRBV7-2,TRBJ2-1,-,CASSSAGTLLNEQFF
TRBV21-1,TRBJ2-5,-,CASLAGGKQETQYF
TRBV10-3,TRBJ2-6,-,CAISEASSSGANVLTF
TRBV5-4,TRBJ2-7,TRBD2,CASSSWTSGSYEQYF
TRBV18,TRBJ2-7,-,CASSDRHRLAYEQYF
TRBV6-1,TRBJ2-1,-,CASSRNYDHNEQFF